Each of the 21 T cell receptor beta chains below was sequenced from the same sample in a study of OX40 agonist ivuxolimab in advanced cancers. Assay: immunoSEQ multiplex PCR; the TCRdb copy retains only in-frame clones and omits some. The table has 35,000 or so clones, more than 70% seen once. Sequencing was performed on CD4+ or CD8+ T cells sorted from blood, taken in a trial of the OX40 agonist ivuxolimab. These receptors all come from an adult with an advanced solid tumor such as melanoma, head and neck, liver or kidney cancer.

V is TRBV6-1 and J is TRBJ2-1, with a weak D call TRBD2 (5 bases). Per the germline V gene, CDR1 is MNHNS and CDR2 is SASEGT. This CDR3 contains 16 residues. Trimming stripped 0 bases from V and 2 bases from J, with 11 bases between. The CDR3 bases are TGTGCCAGCAGTGAAGCCCAAGCGGCCCCCTACAATGAGCAGTTCTTC. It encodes CASSEAQAAPYNEQFF.

The CDR3 here is CASSLGAEQYF. Written as DNA, the CDR3 is TGTGCCAGCAGCCTCGGGGCCGAGCAGTACTTC. V gene TRBV7-9 combines with J gene TRBJ2-7; tentatively, D is TRBD1 or TRBD2 (5 bases each). Trimming took 5 bases from V and 6 from J, leaving 8 bases between them. The CDR3 contains 11 residues. Germline V gene data show CDR1 as SEHNR and CDR2 as FQNEAQ (reference sequence). The full variable domain, its missing parts supplied by reference TRBV7-9 and TRBJ2-7, is DTGVSQNPRHKITKRGQNVTFRCDPISEHNRLYWYRQTLGQGPEFLTYFQNEAQLEKSRLLSDRFSAERPKGSFSTLEIQRTEQGDSAMYLCASSLGAEQYFGPGTRLTVT.

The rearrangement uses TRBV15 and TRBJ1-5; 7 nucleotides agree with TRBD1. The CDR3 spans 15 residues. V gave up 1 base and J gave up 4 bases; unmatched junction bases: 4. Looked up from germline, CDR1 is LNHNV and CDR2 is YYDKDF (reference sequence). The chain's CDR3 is CATSRGDSMNQPQHF. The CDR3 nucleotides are TGTGCCACCAGCAGAGGGGACAGCATGAATCAGCCCCAGCATTTT. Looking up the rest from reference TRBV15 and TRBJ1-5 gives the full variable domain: DAMVIQNPRYQVTQFGKPVTLSCSQTLNHNVMYWYQQKSSQAPKLLFHYYDKDFNNEADTPDNFQSRRPNTSFCFLDIRSPGLGDTAMYLCATSRGDSMNQPQHFGDGTRLSIL.

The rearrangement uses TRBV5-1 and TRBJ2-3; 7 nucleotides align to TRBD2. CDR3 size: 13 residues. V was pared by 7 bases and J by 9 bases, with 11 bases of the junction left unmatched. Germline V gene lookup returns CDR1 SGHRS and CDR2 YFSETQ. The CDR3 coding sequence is TGCGCCAGCGGTCTAAGCGGGATTGAGACGCAGTATTTT. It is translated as CASGLSGIETQYF.

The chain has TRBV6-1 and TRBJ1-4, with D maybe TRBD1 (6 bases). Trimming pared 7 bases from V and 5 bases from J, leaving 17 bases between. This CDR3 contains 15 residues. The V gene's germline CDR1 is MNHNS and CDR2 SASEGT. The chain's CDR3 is CASTHRASGNEKLFF. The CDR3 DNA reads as TGTGCCAGCACCCACAGGGCCTCGGGAAATGAAAAACTGTTTTTT.

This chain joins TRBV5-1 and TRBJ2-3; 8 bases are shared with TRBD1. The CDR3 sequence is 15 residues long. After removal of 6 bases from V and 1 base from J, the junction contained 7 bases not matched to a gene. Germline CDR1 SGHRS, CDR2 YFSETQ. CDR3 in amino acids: CASTPGGWGTDTQYF. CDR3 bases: TGCGCCAGCACCCCAGGGGGCTGGGGCACAGATACGCAGTATTTT.

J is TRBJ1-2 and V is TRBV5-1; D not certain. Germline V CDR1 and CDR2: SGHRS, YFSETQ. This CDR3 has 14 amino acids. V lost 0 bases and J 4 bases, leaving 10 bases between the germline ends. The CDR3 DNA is TGCGCCAGCAGCTTGGGGGATTACAGCTATGGCTACACCTTC. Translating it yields CASSLGDYSYGYTF.

CDR3: CASSGHSGANVLTF. The CDR3 region has the DNA TGTGCCAGCAGCGGTCACTCTGGGGCCAACGTCCTGACTTTC. The genes are TRBV6-4 and TRBJ2-6, with unresolved D. There are 14 residues in the CDR3. The germline CDR1 and CDR2 sequences are MRHNA and SNTAGT. V shed 6 bases and J shed 0 bases, with 6 bases lying between them.

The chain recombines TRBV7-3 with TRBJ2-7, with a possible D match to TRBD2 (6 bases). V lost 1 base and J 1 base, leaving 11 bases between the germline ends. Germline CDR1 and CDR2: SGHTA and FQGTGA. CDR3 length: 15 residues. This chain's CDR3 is CASSLSGGKSYEQYF. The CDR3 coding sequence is TGTGCCAGCAGCTTAAGTGGCGGGAAATCCTACGAGCAGTACTTC.

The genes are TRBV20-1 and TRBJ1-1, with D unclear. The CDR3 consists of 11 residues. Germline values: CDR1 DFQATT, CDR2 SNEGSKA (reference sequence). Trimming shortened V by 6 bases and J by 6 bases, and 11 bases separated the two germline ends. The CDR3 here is CSALNQPEAFF. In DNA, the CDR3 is TGCAGTGCCCTCAATCAACCTGAAGCTTTCTTT.

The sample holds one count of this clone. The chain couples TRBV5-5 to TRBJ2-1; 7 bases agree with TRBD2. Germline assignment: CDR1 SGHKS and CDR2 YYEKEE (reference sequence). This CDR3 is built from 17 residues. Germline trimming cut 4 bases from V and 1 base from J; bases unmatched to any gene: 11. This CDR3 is CASSPKYPGRSYNEQFF. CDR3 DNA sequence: TGTGCCAGCAGCCCCAAATACCCCGGGAGGTCCTACAATGAGCAGTTCTTC. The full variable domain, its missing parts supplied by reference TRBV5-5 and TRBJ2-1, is DAGVTQSPTHLIKTRGQQVTLRCSPISGHKSVSWYQQVLGQGPQFIFQYYEKEERGRGNFPDRFSARQFPNYSSELNVNALLLGDSALYLCASSPKYPGRSYNEQFFGPGTRLTVL.

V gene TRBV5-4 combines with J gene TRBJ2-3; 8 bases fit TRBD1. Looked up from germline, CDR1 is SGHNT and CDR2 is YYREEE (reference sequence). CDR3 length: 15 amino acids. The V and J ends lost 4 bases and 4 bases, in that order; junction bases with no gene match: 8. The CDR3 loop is CASSQGQVRPDTQYF. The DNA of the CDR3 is TGTGCCAGCAGCCAGGGACAGGTCCGCCCAGATACGCAGTATTTT.

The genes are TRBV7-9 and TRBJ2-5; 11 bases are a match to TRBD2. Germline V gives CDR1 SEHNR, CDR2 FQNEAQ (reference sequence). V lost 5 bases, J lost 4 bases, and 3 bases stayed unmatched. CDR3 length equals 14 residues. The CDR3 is CASSPGLAGETQYF. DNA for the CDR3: TGTGCCAGCAGCCCCGGACTAGCGGGAGAGACCCAGTACTTC.

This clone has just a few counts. The CDR3 loop is CASRGTASQETQYF. CDR3 nucleotides: TGTGCCAGTAGGGGAACAGCCTCTCAAGAGACCCAGTACTTC. The chain has TRBV19 and TRBJ2-5; D gene ambiguous. The V gene lost 6 bases and the J gene lost 2 bases, with 13 bases spanning the gap. The germline V gene encodes CDR1 LNHDA and CDR2 SQIVND (reference sequence). The CDR3 has 14 residues.

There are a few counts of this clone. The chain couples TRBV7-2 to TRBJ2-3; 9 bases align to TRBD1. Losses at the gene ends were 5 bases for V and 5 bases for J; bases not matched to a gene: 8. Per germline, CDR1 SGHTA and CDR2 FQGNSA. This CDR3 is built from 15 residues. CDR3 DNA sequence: TGTGCCAGCAGCCCCCACAGGGGGCCTGGAGATACGCAGTATTTT. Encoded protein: CASSPHRGPGDTQYF.

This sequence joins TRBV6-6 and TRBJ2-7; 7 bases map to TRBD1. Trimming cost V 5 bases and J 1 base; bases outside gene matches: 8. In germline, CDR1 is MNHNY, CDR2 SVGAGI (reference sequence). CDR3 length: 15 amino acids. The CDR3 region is CASSPRDSISYEQYF. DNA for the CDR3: TGTGCCAGCAGTCCTCGGGACAGTATTTCCTACGAGCAGTACTTC.

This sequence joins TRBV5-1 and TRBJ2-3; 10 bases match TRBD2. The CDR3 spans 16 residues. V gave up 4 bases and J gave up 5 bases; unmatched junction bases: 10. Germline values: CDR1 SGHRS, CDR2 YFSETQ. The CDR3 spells CASSPPLAGEVDTQYF. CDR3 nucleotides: TGCGCCAGCAGCCCCCCCCTAGCGGGAGAGGTAGATACGCAGTATTTT.

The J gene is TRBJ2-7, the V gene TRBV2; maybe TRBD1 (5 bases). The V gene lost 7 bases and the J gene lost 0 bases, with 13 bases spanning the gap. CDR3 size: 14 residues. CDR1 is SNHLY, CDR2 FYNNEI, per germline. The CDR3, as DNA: TGTGCCAGCACCCTCCAGACAGCCTCCTACGAGCAGTACTTC. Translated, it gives CASTLQTASYEQYF. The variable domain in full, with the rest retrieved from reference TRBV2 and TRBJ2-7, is EPEVTQTPSHQVTQMGQEVILRCVPISNHLYFYWYRQILGQKVEFLVSFYNNEISEKSEIFDDQFSVERPDGSNFTLKIRSTKLEDSAMYFCASTLQTASYEQYFGPGTRLTVT.

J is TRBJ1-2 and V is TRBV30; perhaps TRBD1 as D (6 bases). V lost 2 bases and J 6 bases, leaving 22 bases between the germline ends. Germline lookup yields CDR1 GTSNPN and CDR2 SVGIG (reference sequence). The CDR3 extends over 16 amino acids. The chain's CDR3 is CAWSNTGIQMGDGYTF. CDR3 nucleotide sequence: TGTGCCTGGAGTAATACAGGGATACAGATGGGAGATGGCTACACCTTC.

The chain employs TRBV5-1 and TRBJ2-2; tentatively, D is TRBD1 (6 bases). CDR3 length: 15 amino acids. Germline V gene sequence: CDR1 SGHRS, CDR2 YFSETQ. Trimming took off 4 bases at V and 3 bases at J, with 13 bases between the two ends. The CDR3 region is CASSPGTRDTGELFF. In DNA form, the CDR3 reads TGCGCCAGCAGCCCGGGGACACGCGACACCGGGGAGCTGTTTTTT.

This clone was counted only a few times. The DNA for the CDR3 is TGTGCCAGCAGTTTAGGGATCTCAGCTTTCTTT. It yields the protein CASSLGISAFF. The chain employs TRBV28 and TRBJ1-1; D is unresolved. CDR1 and CDR2 from the germline V gene are MDHEN and SYDVKM. CDR3 size: 11 residues. The V end was cut by 2 bases, the J end by 10 bases, with 8 bases between.